The 16 T cell receptor beta chains given below trace back to one sample, sequenced in a study of blood T cells in healthy people across ages. A second PCR of roughly 7 to 11 cycles used a sample-barcoded 5' primer and a J-beta primer mix. TCRdb used MiXCR to reprocess the 5' RACE reads, holding one entry per CDR3 protein. Of about 640,000 distinct CDR3 sequences in the sample, around two fifths were seen once. The sequencing input was blood. The receptor source for this set is a man older than 75 in good health.

There are a few counts of this clonotype. V and J are TRBV6-1 and TRBJ2-7, with D possibly matching TRBD2 (6 bases). Trimming shortened V by 7 bases and J by 0 bases, and 22 bases separated the two germline ends. The germline V gene encodes CDR1 MNHNS and CDR2 SASEGT. The CDR3 length is 17 residues. The CDR3 here is CASTTMGRKGGSYEQYF. The CDR3 region has the DNA TGTGCCAGCACCACCATGGGCCGGAAGGGAGGCTCCTACGAGCAGTACTTC.

The chain links TRBV6-2 or TRBV6-3 to TRBJ2-1; TRBD1 or TRBD2 may be the D gene (5 bases each). Germline V gene sequence: CDR1 MNHEY, CDR2 SVGEGT. The CDR3 runs to 14 residues. V lost 7 bases to trimming and J lost 8 bases, with 18 bases between them. For the CDR3, the DNA is TGTGCCAGCACCCAGGGACCCACAAAGGATGAGCAGTTCTTC. It translates to CASTQGPTKDEQFF.

This sequence joins TRBV15 and TRBJ2-3; TRBD1 matches at 8 bases. With 0 bases clipped from V and 2 bases from J, the junction kept 4 bases outside the gene matches. The CDR3 totals 16 residues. Germline loops: CDR1 LNHNV, CDR2 YYDKDF (reference sequence). CDR3 in amino acids: CATSRDRTGLTDTQYF. The CDR3 DNA reads TGTGCCACCAGCAGAGACCGGACAGGGCTCACAGATACGCAGTATTTT.

This clonotype was observed a few times. V usage is TRBV4-1 and J usage is TRBJ1-5, with D possibly matching TRBD1 (5 bases). Trimming removed 0 bases from V and 2 bases from J, with 14 bases in between. In germline, CDR1 is MGHRA, CDR2 YSYEKL. CDR3 size: 17 residues. CDR3 nucleotides: TGCGCCAGCAGCCAAGATCTCGGGGCAGGTGGCAATCAGCCCCAGCATTTT. Translation: CASSQDLGAGGNQPQHF.

This rearrangement joins TRBV9 to TRBJ2-7, with 7 bases lining up with TRBD2. The end of the DNA aligns better with TRBJ2-5, so the J call may be wrong. Per germline, CDR1 SGDLS and CDR2 YYNGEE. This CDR3 contains 16 residues. The CDR3 here is CASSTGGLTPQETQYF. The CDR3, as DNA: TGTGCCAGCAGCACGGGAGGCTTAACTCCACAAGAGACCCAGTACTTC.

The chain employs TRBV15 and TRBJ2-5; tentative D call: TRBD1 (5 bases). Between the trimmed V and J ends, which lost 6 bases and 2 bases, there was a span of 7 bases. Germline V gives CDR1 LNHNV, CDR2 YYDKDF (reference sequence). The CDR3 extends over 12 amino acids. The CDR3 loop is CATRSGQETQYF. CDR3 nucleotides: TGTGCCACCAGATCAGGGCAAGAGACCCAGTACTTC.

The V and J genes are TRBV11-1 and TRBJ2-3; D is ambiguous. V was pared by 5 bases and J by 0 bases, with 15 bases between. The CDR3 spans 16 residues. Germline CDR1 SGHAT, CDR2 FQDESV (reference sequence). The CDR3 region is CASSLITESSTDTQYF. The CDR3 DNA is TGTGCCAGCAGCCTAATTACCGAATCTAGCACAGATACGCAGTATTTT.

Notes on this clonotype: The junction and the germline gene differ at one end; a read error may be behind it. This chain uses TRBV10-3 with TRBJ2-3, with a possible D match to TRBD2 (5 bases). This CDR3 comprises 14 residues. Germline V lookup: CDR1 ENHRY, CDR2 SYGVKD. The CDR3 sequence: CAISGASGTDTKYF. For the CDR3, the DNA is TGTGCCATCAGTGGGGCGAGCGGAACAGATACGAAGTATTTT.

V usage is TRBV7-2 and J usage is TRBJ2-1; 8 nucleotides agree with TRBD1. The CDR3 has 17 amino acids. The junction had 24 bases not matched to a gene; V was cut back by 5 bases and J by 15 bases. Germline V gene lookup returns CDR1 SGHTA and CDR2 FQGNSA. CDR3 in DNA: TGTGCCAGCAGCATTGACAGGGGCGGTGCGGGAACTAAGACGGGGTTCTTC. Amino acids: CASSIDRGGAGTKTGFF.

This chain links TRBV6-6 with TRBJ1-1; perhaps TRBD1 as D (5 bases). V shed 0 bases and J shed 8 bases, with 7 bases lying between them. The germline CDR1 and CDR2 sequences are MNHNY and SVGAGI (reference sequence). This CDR3 contains 12 residues. CDR3 in DNA: TGTGCCAGCAGTTACTCGGGGGGGGAAGCTTTCTTT. Translation gives CASSYSGGEAFF.

The chain employs TRBV9 and TRBJ2-1; a possible D gene is TRBD1 (6 bases). CDR3 length: 16 residues. The V and J ends lost 0 bases and 10 bases respectively, with 20 bases between them. Germline CDR1 reads SGDLS; CDR2 reads YYNGEE. The CDR3 loop is CASSVEPRGPGSEQFF. DNA for the CDR3: TGTGCCAGCAGCGTAGAACCCAGGGGCCCCGGTTCGGAGCAGTTCTTC.

There are a few counts of this clonotype. The chain carries TRBV7-9 and TRBJ1-5; D may be TRBD1 (6 bases). CDR3 length: 16 amino acids. From germline, CDR1 is SEHNR and CDR2 FQNEAQ (reference sequence). Trimming left V 2 bases short and J 1 base short, with 12 bases between. The CDR3 region has the DNA TGTGCCAGCAGCTTAACTACAGGGAGAAGCAATCAGCCCCAGCATTTT. Protein sequence: CASSLTTGRSNQPQHF.

The chain recombines TRBV3-1 with TRBJ2-1, with 11 bases fitting TRBD2. Per the germline V gene, CDR1 is LGHDT and CDR2 is YNNKEL (reference sequence). This CDR3 has 17 residues. The junction had 13 bases not matched to a gene; V was cut back by 4 bases and J by 8 bases. The CDR3 nucleotides read TGTGCCAGCAGCCGCGGCCTGATAGCGGGGGGGCCCGATGAGCAGTTCTTC. Protein: CASSRGLIAGGPDEQFF.

This chain joins TRBV20-1 and TRBJ2-2; no reliable D call. V lost 7 bases and J 2 bases, leaving 11 bases between the germline ends. The germline gives CDR1 DFQATT, CDR2 SNEGSKA (reference sequence). CDR3 length equals 13 residues. DNA for the CDR3: TGCAGTGGATTGGAGCTAAACACCGGGGAGCTGTTTTTT. It is translated as CSGLELNTGELFF.

The V gene is TRBV4-1, the J gene TRBJ2-1; 14 bases are a match to TRBD2. CDR1 is MGHRA, CDR2 YSYEKL, per germline. With 4 bases clipped from V and 8 bases from J, the junction kept 13 bases outside the gene matches. This CDR3 comprises 18 residues. CDR3 DNA: TGCGCCAGCAGCCGCAGACTAGCGGGGGGGCCTGACCCCCATGAGCAGTTCTTC. Its protein product is CASSRRLAGGPDPHEQFF.

This clonotype was seen a handful of times. The chain carries TRBV20-1 and TRBJ2-1, with TRBD2 matching over 8 bases. Losses at the gene ends were 3 bases for V and 1 base for J; bases not matched to a gene: 5. This CDR3 has 15 amino acids. CDR1 is DFQATT, CDR2 SNEGSKA, per germline (reference sequence). Written as DNA, the CDR3 is TGCAGTGCTAGGAAGCGGGAGAGGTCCTACAATGAGCAGTTCTTC. This sequence encodes CSARKRERSYNEQFF.